This passage covers 31 T cell receptor beta chains from one sample sequenced in a study of cytomegalovirus exposure and HLA in healthy donors. The study ran its PCR with 60 Vbeta and 13 Jbeta primers. Sequencing was performed with immunoSEQ multiplex PCR; in TCRdb, only in-frame clones are kept and a portion is missing. The sample consists of some 200,000 clones, about 90% of them appearing once. Sequences were obtained from PBMCs. All receptors come from a girl less than two years old in good health and CMV-seronegative.

This sequence joins TRBV4-1 and TRBJ1-2; 8 bases line up with TRBD1. V lost 3 bases, J lost 8 bases, and 8 bases stayed unmatched. This CDR3 is built from 14 residues. CDR1 is MGHRA and CDR2 is YSYEKL in the germline V gene. In DNA, the CDR3 is TGCGCCAGCAGCCAGACGGACAGGGCGGAGGGCTACACCTTC. Amino acid sequence: CASSQTDRAEGYTF.

This chain uses TRBV6-1 with TRBJ2-7, with D perhaps TRBD1 (5 bases). V dropped 1 base and J dropped 5 bases, with 12 bases sitting between them. Germline V gives CDR1 MNHNS, CDR2 SASEGT. The CDR3 contains 14 residues. This chain's CDR3 is CASSEGQGRDEQYF. The DNA for the CDR3 is TGTGCCAGCAGTGAAGGGCAGGGAAGGGACGAGCAGTACTTC.

The rearrangement uses TRBV5-1 and TRBJ2-4; 12 bases line up with TRBD2. The CDR3 is made up of 17 amino acids. Germline V CDR1 and CDR2: SGHRS, YFSETQ. Losses at the gene ends were 1 base for V and 9 bases for J; bases not matched to a gene: 11. This CDR3 reads CASSLTLAGGPVGIQYF. CDR3 in DNA: TGCGCCAGCAGCTTGACCCTAGCGGGAGGGCCAGTTGGCATTCAGTACTTC.

Regarding this clone: Distinct nucleotide sequences in the sample also encode this CDR3. The chain joins TRBV2 to TRBJ1-5; 9 bases align to TRBD1. Germline CDR1 is SNHLY and CDR2 is FYNNEI. V trimming: 9 bases; J trimming: 2 bases; junction bases outside the gene matches: 8. The CDR3 runs to 15 residues. The DNA for the CDR3 is TGTGCCAGTAGTAGGGGACAGGGCGGCAATCAGCCCCAGCATTTT. Amino acids: CASSRGQGGNQPQHF.

The V gene is TRBV15, the J gene TRBJ2-7; possibly TRBD1 for D (6 bases). With 5 bases removed from V and 3 bases from J, the gap between germline ends came to 14 bases. The CDR3 totals 14 residues. In germline, CDR1 is LNHNV, CDR2 YYDKDF (reference sequence). The CDR3 loop is CATSPRTVDYEQYF. The CDR3 DNA is TGTGCCACCAGCCCCCGGACAGTAGACTACGAGCAGTACTTC.

This clone has more than one count but fewer than ten. The chain carries TRBV19 and TRBJ1-5, with 7 positions matching TRBD1. Germline CDR1 is LNHDA and CDR2 is SQIVND (reference sequence). The CDR3 is made up of 13 amino acids. V was clipped by 4 bases and J by 6 bases; unmatched bases: 3. The DNA of the CDR3 is TGTGCCAGTAGTAGGGCAGGGGGTCAGCCCCAGCATTTT. As protein: CASSRAGGQPQHF. The variable domain in full, completed from reference TRBV19 and TRBJ1-5, reads DGGITQSPKYLFRKEGQNVTLSCEQNLNHDAMYWYRQDPGQGLRLIYYSQIVNDFQKGDIAEGYSVSREKKESFPLTVTSAQKNPTAFYLCASSRAGGQPQHFGDGTRLSIL.

A single count supports this clone. The chain carries TRBV2 and TRBJ1-5; weak D call: TRBD1 (6 bases). V lost 4 bases to trimming and J lost 4 bases, with 11 bases between them. This CDR3 region has 14 residues. In germline, CDR1 is SNHLY, CDR2 FYNNEI. CDR3 in DNA: TGTGCCAGCAGTGTAGGGGGAGAGAATCAGCCCCAGCATTTT. It yields the protein CASSVGGENQPQHF. The full variable domain, in which reference TRBV2 and TRBJ1-5 provide the parts outside the CDR3, is EPEVTQTPSHQVTQMGQEVILRCVPISNHLYFYWYRQILGQKVEFLVSFYNNEISEKSEIFDDQFSVERPDGSNFTLKIRSTKLEDSAMYFCASSVGGENQPQHFGDGTRLSIL.

The chain combines TRBV4-3 with TRBJ2-2, with D maybe TRBD2 (6 bases). Germline V gene data show CDR1 as LGHNA and CDR2 as YSLEER. V was pared by 0 bases and J by 6 bases, with 14 bases between. This CDR3 comprises 16 residues. In DNA form, the CDR3 reads TGCGCCAGCAGCCAAGAAATCGGGAGCGACCCCGGGGAGCTGTTTTTT. Translating it yields CASSQEIGSDPGELFF.

The rearrangement uses TRBV5-1 and TRBJ2-1; 10 bases fit TRBD2. The CDR3 spans 16 residues. After removal of 0 bases from V and 3 bases from J, the junction contained 3 bases not matched to a gene. Germline CDR1 and CDR2: SGHRS and YFSETQ. In nucleotides, the CDR3 is TGCGCCAGCAGCTTGGCGGGACTAGCGAACTACAATGAGCAGTTCTTC. Its translation: CASSLAGLANYNEQFF.

The gene calls are TRBV29-1 and TRBJ1-2; 7 bases map to TRBD1. Trimming cost V 5 bases and J 6 bases; bases outside gene matches: 9. The CDR3 runs to 13 residues. Germline loops: CDR1 SQVTM, CDR2 ANQGSEA. The chain's CDR3 is CSVIGWDRNGYTF. The CDR3 DNA sequence: TGCAGCGTTATCGGTTGGGACAGAAATGGCTACACCTTC.

Notes on this clone: Germline and junction disagree at one end, which may indicate a read error. This chain links TRBV7-9 with TRBJ1-1; maybe TRBD1 (5 bases). The CDR3 has 17 residues. Looked up from germline, CDR1 is SEHNR and CDR2 is FQNEAQ (reference sequence). The CDR3 is CSSSFPPPDSWNTEAFF. CDR3 DNA sequence: TGTTCCAGCAGCTTCCCCCCCCCTGACAGCTGGAACACTGAAGCTTTCTTT.

The chain joins TRBV6-5 to TRBJ1-1; D call uncertain. The germline gives CDR1 MNHEY, CDR2 SVGAGI. CDR3 size: 15 residues. Trimming removed 1 base from V and 0 bases from J, with 9 bases in between. In DNA form, the CDR3 reads TGTGCCAGCAGTTACTGGGAGGGCTTGAACACTGAAGCTTTCTTT. Amino acid sequence: CASSYWEGLNTEAFF.

The chain recombines TRBV2 with TRBJ2-1, with 8 bases aligning to TRBD2. Trimming removed 2 bases from V and 5 bases from J; junction bases left unmatched: 8. CDR1 and CDR2 (germline): SNHLY, FYNNEI. The CDR3 has 16 residues. CDR3 sequence (DNA): TGTGCCAGCAGTGAACCGGGACTAGGAGAAGACAATGAGCAGTTCTTC. As protein: CASSEPGLGEDNEQFF.

The chain uses TRBV7-9 and TRBJ2-5; 7 nucleotides agree with TRBD2. The CDR3 is 14 residues long. Germline V gene data show CDR1 as SEHNR and CDR2 as FQNEAQ (reference sequence). V was pared by 1 base and J by 6 bases, with 5 bases of the junction left unmatched. The CDR3 region is CASSLGASGQTQYF. DNA for the CDR3: TGTGCCAGCAGCTTAGGAGCTAGCGGCCAGACCCAGTACTTC. Using reference TRBV7-9 and TRBJ2-5 for the parts outside the CDR3, the full variable domain is DTGVSQNPRHKITKRGQNVTFRCDPISEHNRLYWYRQTLGQGPEFLTYFQNEAQLEKSRLLSDRFSAERPKGSFSTLEIQRTEQGDSAMYLCASSLGASGQTQYFGPGTRLLVL.

This rearrangement joins TRBV15 to TRBJ1-6; D gene uncertain. CDR1 and CDR2 (germline): LNHNV, YYDKDF (reference sequence). Trimming stripped 1 base from V and 5 bases from J, with 6 bases between. The CDR3 spans 14 residues. The CDR3 sequence: CATSRVSDNSPLHF. The CDR3 DNA reads TGTGCCACCAGCAGAGTATCTGATAATTCACCCCTCCACTTT. The whole variable domain, filled in from reference TRBV15 and TRBJ1-6, reads DAMVIQNPRYQVTQFGKPVTLSCSQTLNHNVMYWYQQKSSQAPKLLFHYYDKDFNNEADTPDNFQSRRPNTSFCFLDIRSPGLGDTAMYLCATSRVSDNSPLHFGNGTRLTVT.

J is TRBJ2-7 and V is TRBV5-1, with D possibly being TRBD2 (5 bases). Germline lookup yields CDR1 SGHRS and CDR2 YFSETQ. This CDR3 spans 15 amino acids. V dropped 5 bases and J dropped 2 bases, with 17 bases sitting between them. The CDR3 DNA sequence: TGCGCCAGCAGTCCCGACCTTGGACTGGCCTACGAGCAGTACTTC. Translating gives CASSPDLGLAYEQYF. Full variable domain (remainder filled in from reference TRBV5-1 and TRBJ2-7): KAGVTQTPRYLIKTRGQQVTLSCSPISGHRSVSWYQQTPGQGLQFLFEYFSETQRNKGNFPGRFSGRQFSNSRSEMNVSTLELGDSALYLCASSPDLGLAYEQYFGPGTRLTVT.

This clone was found once. The chain couples TRBV7-9 to TRBJ2-1; 7 bases are shared with TRBD2. The V segment lost 8 bases and the J segment 7 bases; nucleotides outside the gene matches: 8. The germline V gene encodes CDR1 SEHNR and CDR2 FQNEAQ (reference sequence). This CDR3 is built from 13 residues. DNA of the CDR3: TGTGCCAGCCACCTGGGGGGGGTGAATGAGCAGTTCTTC. It specifies CASHLGGVNEQFF.

The chain couples TRBV7-9 to TRBJ2-1, with TRBD1 as a possible D gene (5 bases). The CDR3 spans 10 residues. Germline V gene sequence: CDR1 SEHNR, CDR2 FQNEAQ (reference sequence). Trimming removed 8 bases at V and 13 bases at J, with 12 bases between. CDR3 nucleotides: TGTGCCAGCTCAGGGCTTCGACAGTTCTTC. The encoded protein is CASSGLRQFF.

V gene TRBV7-6 combines with J gene TRBJ2-3, with a tentative D call TRBD2 (5 bases). Looked up from germline, CDR1 is SGHVS and CDR2 is FNYEAQ. Trimming pared 5 bases from V and 6 bases from J, leaving 18 bases between. The CDR3 runs 15 residues. CDR3 in amino acids: CASSPTRFLGDTQYF. CDR3 nucleotide sequence: TGTGCCAGCAGCCCAACTAGGTTCCTTGGGGATACGCAGTATTTT.

This chain links TRBV11-2 with TRBJ2-7, with TRBD2 matching 7 bases. CDR3 length: 14 amino acids. Losses at the gene ends were 4 bases for V and 3 bases for J; bases not matched to a gene: 6. The V gene's germline CDR1 is SGHAT and CDR2 FQNNGV. CDR3 region: CASSSLAESYEQYF. Here the CDR3 DNA reads TGTGCCAGCAGCTCCCTAGCGGAGAGCTACGAGCAGTACTTC.

The V call is TRBV7-2, the J call TRBJ2-7, with TRBD1 matching 8 bases. CDR3 length equals 17 residues. Germline trimming cut 3 bases from V and 4 bases from J; bases unmatched to any gene: 14. Germline CDR1 and CDR2: SGHTA and FQGNSA. The CDR3 DNA follows: TGTGCCAGCAGCTTTTTTGGGACAGGCCTTACGCCTTACGAGCAGTACTTC. Residues: CASSFFGTGLTPYEQYF.

The rearrangement links TRBV2 to TRBJ1-5; the match to TRBD1 covers 11 bases. Germline CDR1 and CDR2: SNHLY and FYNNEI. V shed 6 bases, J shed 2 bases, and the junction held 12 bases outside the gene matches. The CDR3 extends over 18 amino acids. CDR3 bases: TGTGCCAGCAGCCACCGGACAGGGGGCTATGGCGGCAATCAGCCCCAGCATTTT. Translation gives CASSHRTGGYGGNQPQHF.

This chain links TRBV5-1 with TRBJ2-3, with 7 positions matching TRBD1. From germline, CDR1 is SGHRS and CDR2 YFSETQ. After removal of 7 bases from V and 7 bases from J, the junction contained 9 bases not matched to a gene. The CDR3 runs 13 residues. CDR3 loop: CASGAQGTNTQYF. The DNA of the CDR3 is TGCGCCAGCGGAGCACAGGGGACCAATACGCAGTATTTT.

The V gene is TRBV30, the J gene TRBJ2-1, with a tentative D call TRBD1 (6 bases). V lost 0 bases and J 10 bases, leaving 13 bases between the germline ends. The CDR3 contains 13 residues. The V gene's germline CDR1 is GTSNPN and CDR2 SVGIG (reference sequence). The CDR3, as DNA: TGTGCCTGGAGTGTGCAGGGGTCGGGGGAGCAGTTCTTC. Residues: CAWSVQGSGEQFF.

This clone was counted only a few times. The V and J genes are TRBV19 and TRBJ2-1, with TRBD1 as a possible D gene (5 bases). Germline CDR1 is LNHDA and CDR2 is SQIVND (reference sequence). CDR3 length equals 12 residues. V was clipped by 4 bases and J by 7 bases, with 8 bases between them. CDR3 amino acids: CASSNQGNEQFF. CDR3 coding DNA: TGTGCCAGTAGTAACCAGGGTAATGAGCAGTTCTTC.

The V and J genes are TRBV20-1 and TRBJ2-2; no reliable D call. Trimming shortened V by 6 bases and J by 6 bases, and 5 bases separated the two germline ends. The CDR3 contains 10 residues. The germline V gene has CDR1 DFQATT and CDR2 SNEGSKA (reference sequence). The CDR3 bases are TGCAGTGCCCAGGCCGGGGAGCTGTTTTTT. Translated: CSAQAGELFF.

The chain links TRBV5-1 to TRBJ2-2, with D possibly TRBD1 on 6 matching bases. The CDR3 is 14 amino acids. Trimming left V 6 bases short and J 0 bases short, with 9 bases between. Germline values: CDR1 SGHRS, CDR2 YFSETQ. CDR3 in amino acids: CASTQGSNTGELFF. In nucleotides, the CDR3 is TGCGCCAGCACGCAGGGGTCGAACACCGGGGAGCTGTTTTTT. Supplemented by reference TRBV5-1 and TRBJ2-2, the full variable domain reads KAGVTQTPRYLIKTRGQQVTLSCSPISGHRSVSWYQQTPGQGLQFLFEYFSETQRNKGNFPGRFSGRQFSNSRSEMNVSTLELGDSALYLCASTQGSNTGELFFGEGSRLTVL.

The chain carries TRBV11-2 and TRBJ1-2; TRBD1 matches at 7 bases. This CDR3 is 13 amino acids long. The germline V gene has CDR1 SGHAT and CDR2 FQNNGV. With 6 bases clipped from V and 4 bases from J, the junction kept 5 bases outside the gene matches. The CDR3: CASSRDSFYGYTF. For the CDR3, the DNA is TGTGCCAGCAGTCGGGACAGTTTCTATGGCTACACCTTC.

The V call is TRBV6-5, the J call TRBJ1-6; 8 positions match TRBD1. CDR1 MNHEY and CDR2 SVGAGI come from the germline V gene. The trim removed 5 bases at V and 10 bases at J, leaving 10 bases unmatched. The CDR3 extends over 15 amino acids. The CDR3 region is CASSRAGQVNSPLHF. The CDR3 coding sequence is TGTGCCAGCAGTCGTGCGGGACAGGTTAACTCACCCCTCCACTTT.

As for this clone: The same CDR3 also results from other DNA sequences found in this sample. V gene TRBV5-1 combines with J gene TRBJ2-5; TRBD1 might be the D (6 bases). Germline V gene data show CDR1 as SGHRS and CDR2 as YFSETQ. Trimming took off 2 bases at V and 3 bases at J, with 11 bases between the two ends. The CDR3 runs 14 residues. The CDR3 nucleotides read TGCGCCAGCAGCTTCTCAGGGGTGGAAGAGACCCAGTACTTC. Protein sequence: CASSFSGVEETQYF.

The chain employs TRBV30 and TRBJ2-7, with 7 bases aligning to TRBD1. CDR1 is GTSNPN, CDR2 SVGIG, per germline (reference sequence). The V gene end was trimmed by 6 bases and the J gene end by 0 bases; junction bases not matched to a gene: 2. The CDR3 covers 12 residues. The DNA for the CDR3 is TGTGCCTGCCGGGACAGCTCCTACGAGCAGTACTTC. This gives the protein CACRDSSYEQYF.